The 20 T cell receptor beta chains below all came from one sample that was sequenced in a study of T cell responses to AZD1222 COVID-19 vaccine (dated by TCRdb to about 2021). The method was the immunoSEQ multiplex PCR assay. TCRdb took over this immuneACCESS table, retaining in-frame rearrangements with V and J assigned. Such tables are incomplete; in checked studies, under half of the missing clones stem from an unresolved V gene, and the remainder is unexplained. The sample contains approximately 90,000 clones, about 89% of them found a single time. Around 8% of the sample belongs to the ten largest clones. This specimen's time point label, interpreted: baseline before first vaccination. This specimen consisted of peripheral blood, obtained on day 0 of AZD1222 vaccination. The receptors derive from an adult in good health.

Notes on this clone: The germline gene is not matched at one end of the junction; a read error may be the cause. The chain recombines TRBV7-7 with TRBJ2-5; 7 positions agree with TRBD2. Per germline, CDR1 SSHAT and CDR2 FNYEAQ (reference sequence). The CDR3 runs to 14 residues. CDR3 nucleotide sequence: TGTGCTAGCAGGGAAGCCGGGAGGTCAGAGACCCAGTACTTC. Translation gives CASREAGRSETQYF.

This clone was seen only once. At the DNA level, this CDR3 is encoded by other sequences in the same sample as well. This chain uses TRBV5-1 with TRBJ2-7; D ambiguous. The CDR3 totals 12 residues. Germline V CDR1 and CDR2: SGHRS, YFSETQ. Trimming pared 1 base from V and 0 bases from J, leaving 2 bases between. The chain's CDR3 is CASSLSSYEQYF. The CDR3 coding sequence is TGCGCCAGCAGCTTGAGCTCCTACGAGCAGTACTTC.

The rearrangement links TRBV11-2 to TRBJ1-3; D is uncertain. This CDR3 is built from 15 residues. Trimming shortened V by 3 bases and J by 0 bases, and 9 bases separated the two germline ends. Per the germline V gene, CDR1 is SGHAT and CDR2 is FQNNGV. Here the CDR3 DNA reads TGTGCCAGCAGCTTCGGGCCCAGCTCTGGAAACACCATATATTTT. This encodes CASSFGPSSGNTIYF.

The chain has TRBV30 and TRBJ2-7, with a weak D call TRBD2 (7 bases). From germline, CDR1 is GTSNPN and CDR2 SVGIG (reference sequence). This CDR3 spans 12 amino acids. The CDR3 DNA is TGTGCGTCGAGGGGGGGTTCCTACGAGCAGTACTTC. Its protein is CASRGGSYEQYF.

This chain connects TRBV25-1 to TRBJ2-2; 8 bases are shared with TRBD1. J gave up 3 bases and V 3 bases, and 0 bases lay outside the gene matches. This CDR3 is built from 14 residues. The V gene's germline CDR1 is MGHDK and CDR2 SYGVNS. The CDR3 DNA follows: TGTGCCAGCAGTGAGGGACAGGACACCGGGGAGCTGTTTTTT. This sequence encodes CASSEGQDTGELFF.

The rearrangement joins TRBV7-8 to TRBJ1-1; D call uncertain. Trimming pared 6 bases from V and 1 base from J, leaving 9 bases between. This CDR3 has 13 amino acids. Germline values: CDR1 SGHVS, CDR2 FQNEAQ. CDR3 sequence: CASSFPPNTEAFF. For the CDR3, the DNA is TGTGCCAGCAGTTTCCCCCCGAACACTGAAGCTTTCTTT. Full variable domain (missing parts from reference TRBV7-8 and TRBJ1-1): GAGVSQSPRYKVAKRGQDVALRCDPISGHVSLFWYQQALGQGPEFLTYFQNEAQLDKSGLPSDRFFAERPEGSVSTLKIQRTQQEDSAVYLCASSFPPNTEAFFGQGTRLTVV.

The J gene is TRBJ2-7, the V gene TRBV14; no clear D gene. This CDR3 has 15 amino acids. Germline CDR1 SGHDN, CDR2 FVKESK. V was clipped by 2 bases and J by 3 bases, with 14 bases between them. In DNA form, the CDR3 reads TGTGCCAGCAGCCAATTACTCGGCGGCTACTACGAGCAGTACTTC. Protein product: CASSQLLGGYYEQYF.

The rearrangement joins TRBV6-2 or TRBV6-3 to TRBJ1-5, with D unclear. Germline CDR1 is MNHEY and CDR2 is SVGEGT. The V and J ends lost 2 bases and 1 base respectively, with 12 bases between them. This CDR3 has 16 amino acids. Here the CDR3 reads CASSYGGDMSNQPQHF. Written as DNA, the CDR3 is TGTGCCAGCAGTTACGGCGGAGACATGAGCAATCAGCCCCAGCATTTT.

Written as DNA, the CDR3 is TGTGCCAGTAGCCCCCCTCCGGGGACGCCTGAAGCTTTCTTT. Translating gives CASSPPPGTPEAFF. This sequence joins TRBV19 and TRBJ1-1, with TRBD1 as a possible D gene (5 bases). With 6 bases removed from V and 6 bases from J, the gap between germline ends came to 17 bases. This CDR3 comprises 14 residues. CDR1 LNHDA and CDR2 SQIVND come from the germline V gene (reference sequence).

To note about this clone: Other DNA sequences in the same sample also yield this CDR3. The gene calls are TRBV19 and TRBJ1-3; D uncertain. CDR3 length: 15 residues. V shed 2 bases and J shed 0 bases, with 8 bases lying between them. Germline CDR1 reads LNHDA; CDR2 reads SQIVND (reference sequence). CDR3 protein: CASSISGSSGNTIYF. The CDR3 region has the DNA TGTGCCAGTAGTATAAGTGGGAGCTCTGGAAACACCATATATTTT.

Here the CDR3 reads CASSPWTLGYQETQYF. The CDR3 DNA reads as TGTGCCAGCTCACCGTGGACCCTGGGGTACCAAGAGACCCAGTACTTC. This sequence joins TRBV18 and TRBJ2-5; unclear D gene. This CDR3 has 16 residues. Looked up from germline, CDR1 is KGHSH and CDR2 is LQKENI. Trimming removed 3 bases at V and 0 bases at J, with 14 bases between. Complete variable domain (other parts from reference TRBV18 and TRBJ2-5): NAGVMQNPRHLVRRRGQEARLRCSPMKGHSHVYWYRQLPEEGLKFMVYLQKENIIDESGMPKERFSAEFPKEGPSILRIQQVVRGDSAAYFCASSPWTLGYQETQYFGPGTRLLVL.

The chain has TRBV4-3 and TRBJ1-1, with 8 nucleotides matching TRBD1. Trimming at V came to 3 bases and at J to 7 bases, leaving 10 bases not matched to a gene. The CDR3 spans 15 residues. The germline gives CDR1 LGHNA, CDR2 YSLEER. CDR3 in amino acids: CASSHTVTGDYEAFF. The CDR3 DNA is TGCGCCAGCAGCCACACAGTGACAGGGGACTATGAAGCTTTCTTT.

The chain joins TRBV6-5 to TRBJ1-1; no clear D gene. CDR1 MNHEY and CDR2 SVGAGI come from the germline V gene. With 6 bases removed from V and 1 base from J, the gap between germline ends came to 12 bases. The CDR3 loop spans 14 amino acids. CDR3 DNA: TGTGCCAGCAGCTCGACCTCTGGGAACACTGAAGCTTTCTTT. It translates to CASSSTSGNTEAFF.

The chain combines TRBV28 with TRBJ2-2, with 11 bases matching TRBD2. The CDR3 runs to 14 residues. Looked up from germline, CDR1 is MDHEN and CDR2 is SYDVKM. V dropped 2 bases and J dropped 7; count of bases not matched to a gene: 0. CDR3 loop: CASSLTSGSGELFF. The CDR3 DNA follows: TGTGCCAGCAGTTTAACTAGCGGGAGCGGGGAGCTGTTTTTT.

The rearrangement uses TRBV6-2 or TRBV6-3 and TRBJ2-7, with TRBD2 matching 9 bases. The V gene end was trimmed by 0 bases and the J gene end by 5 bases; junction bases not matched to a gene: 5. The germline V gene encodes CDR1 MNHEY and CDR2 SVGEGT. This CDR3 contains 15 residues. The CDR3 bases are TGTGCCAGCAGTTACTCGGCGGGAGGGGTCGACGAGCAGTACTTC. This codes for CASSYSAGGVDEQYF.

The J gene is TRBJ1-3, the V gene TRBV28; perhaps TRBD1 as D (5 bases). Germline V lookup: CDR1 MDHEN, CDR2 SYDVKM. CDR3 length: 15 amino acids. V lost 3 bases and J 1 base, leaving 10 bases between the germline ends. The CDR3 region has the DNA TGTGCCAGCAGTTTTGGGGGGAGTTCTGGAAACACCATATATTTT. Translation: CASSFGGSSGNTIYF.

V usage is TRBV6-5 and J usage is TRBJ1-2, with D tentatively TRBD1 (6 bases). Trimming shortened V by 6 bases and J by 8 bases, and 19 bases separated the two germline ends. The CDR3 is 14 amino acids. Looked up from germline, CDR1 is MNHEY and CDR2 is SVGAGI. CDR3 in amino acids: CASSSTRGTGGYTF. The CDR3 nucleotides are TGTGCCAGCAGCTCGACGAGGGGGACGGGAGGCTACACCTTC.

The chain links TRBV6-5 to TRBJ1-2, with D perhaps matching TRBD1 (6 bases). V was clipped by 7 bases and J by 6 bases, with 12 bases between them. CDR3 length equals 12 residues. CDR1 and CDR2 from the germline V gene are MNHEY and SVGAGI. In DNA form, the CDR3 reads TGTGCCAGCACGGGGGCTGGTGATGGCTACACCTTC. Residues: CASTGAGDGYTF.

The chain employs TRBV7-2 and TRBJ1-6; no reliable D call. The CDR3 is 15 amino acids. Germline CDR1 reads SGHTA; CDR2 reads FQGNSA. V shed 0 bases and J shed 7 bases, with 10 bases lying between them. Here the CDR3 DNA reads TGTGCCAGCAGCTTAGCTTTATGGGAAAATTCACCCCTCCACTTT. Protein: CASSLALWENSPLHF.

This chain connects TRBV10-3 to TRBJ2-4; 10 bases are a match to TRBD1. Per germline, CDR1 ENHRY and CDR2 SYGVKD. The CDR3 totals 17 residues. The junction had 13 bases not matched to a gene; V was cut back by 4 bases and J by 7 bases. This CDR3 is CAISGGTGDELSNIQYF. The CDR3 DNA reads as TGTGCCATCAGTGGCGGGACAGGGGACGAACTCTCCAACATTCAGTACTTC.